A selection of T cell receptor beta chains follows, all from one sample in a study of T cell clonotyping in hematopoietic cell transplantation. Sequencing used immunoSEQ multiplex PCR; TCRdb keeps in-frame clones, though not all of them. The table lists roughly 10,000 clones, 84% of them singletons. The specimen was PBMCs, collected at the time of graft-versus-host disease after allogeneic stem cell transplant. Receptor source: a male patient between 55 and 70 years old who had an allogeneic stem cell transplant from an unrelated donor, so the T cells may come from the graft donor. Some clones in this sample may be carry-over from other donors' samples. Both conserved end residues are part of each CDR3. A D gene is named only where the DNA matches it firmly. Not all rows give a size; the values are once, few, many and, for expanded clones, a class.

D gene	V gene	J gene	clone size	CDR3 protein	CDR3 DNA
NA	TRBV5-1	TRBJ2-3	NA	CASSLTGPPSTDTQYF	TGCGCCAGCAGCTTGACCGGGCCGCCGTCGACAGATACGCAGTATTTT
NA	TRBV25-1	TRBJ1-6	NA	CASSESSTPFNSPLHF	TGTGCCAGCAGCGAATCCTCAACACCTTTTAATTCACCCCTCCACTTT
NA	TRBV27	TRBJ2-7	medium-sized	CASSSVGYEQYF	TGTGCCAGCAGTTCGGTAGGGTACGAGCAGTACTTC
NA	TRBV2	TRBJ1-2	NA	CASSFSYGYTF	TGTGCCAGCAGTTTCAGCTATGGCTACACCTTC
TRBD1	TRBV6-5	TRBJ1-2	NA	CASRRDRGRNYGYTF	TGTGCCAGCAGGAGGGACAGGGGAAGGAACTATGGCTACACCTTC
NA	TRBV5-6	TRBJ1-2	NA	CASSLDRGNYGYTF	TGTGCCAGCAGCTTGGATAGGGGTAACTATGGCTACACCTTC
NA	TRBV6-5	TRBJ1-2	NA	CASSYSIGAYGYTF	TGTGCCAGCAGTTACTCGATAGGTGCCTATGGCTACACCTTC
NA	TRBV7-8	TRBJ1-1	NA	CASSLRGTEAFF	TGTGCCAGCAGCTTAAGGGGCACTGAAGCTTTCTTT
NA	TRBV5-1	TRBJ2-5	NA	CASSQGVQETQYF	TGCGCCAGCAGCCAAGGGGTACAAGAGACCCAGTACTTC
NA	TRBV9	TRBJ2-7	NA	CASSVAPGLYEQYF	TGTGCCAGCAGCGTAGCTCCAGGGCTCTACGAGCAGTACTTC
TRBD2	TRBV4-3	TRBJ2-1	medium-sized	CASSQDHGGFYNEQFF	TGCGCCAGCAGCCAAGACCACGGGGGGTTTTACAATGAGCAGTTCTTC
NA	TRBV4-3	TRBJ1-1	few	CASSQDLKIEAFF	TGCGCCAGCAGCCAAGATTTAAAAATTGAAGCTTTCTTT
TRBD1	TRBV4-3	TRBJ1-6	NA	CASSLRQGGNSPLHF	TGCGCCAGCAGCCTCCGACAGGGCGGGAATTCACCCCTCCACTTT
NA	TRBV10-1	TRBJ2-5	NA	CASSGTTGFVETQYF	TGCGCCAGCAGTGGGACTACAGGGTTCGTAGAGACCCAGTACTTC
TRBD2	TRBV4-1	TRBJ2-5	NA	CASSQFTAGDLQETQYF	TGCGCCAGCAGCCAATTCACGGCGGGGGACCTCCAAGAGACCCAGTACTTC
NA	TRBV2	TRBJ2-5	NA	CASAGPSQETQYF	TGTGCCAGCGCCGGGCCGTCACAAGAGACCCAGTACTTC
NA	TRBV5-4	TRBJ2-7	few	CASSLDGRDYEQYF	TGTGCCAGCAGCTTGGATGGACGGGACTACGAGCAGTACTTC
NA	TRBV2	TRBJ1-5	NA	CASHAPNQPQHF	TGTGCCAGCCACGCCCCAAATCAGCCCCAGCATTTT
NA	TRBV9	TRBJ2-7	once	CASSGRDNSYEQYF	TGTGCCAGCAGCGGCCGGGACAACTCCTACGAGCAGTACTTC
TRBD2	TRBV7-6	TRBJ2-5	NA	CASTLGTSGGAGKTQYF	TGTGCCAGCACCCTGGGGACTAGCGGGGGGGCGGGGAAGACCCAGTACTTC
TRBD1	TRBV27	TRBJ1-2	NA	CASSATGGDRDGYTF	TGTGCCAGCAGCGCCACAGGGGGCGATCGTGATGGCTACACCTTC
TRBD1	TRBV5-1	TRBJ1-4	once	CASSDRAIGNEKLFF	TGCGCCAGCAGCGACAGGGCGATCGGTAATGAAAAACTGTTTTTT
TRBD1	TRBV29-1	TRBJ2-7	NA	CSAIGDSTYEQYF	TGCAGCGCCATTGGGGACAGCACCTACGAGCAGTACTTC
NA	TRBV29-1	TRBJ1-1	NA	CSVVPHGKNTEAFF	TGCAGCGTTGTCCCCCACGGTAAGAACACTGAAGCTTTCTTT